This TCR beta chain is from a study of T cell responses to AZD1222 COVID-19 vaccine. TCRdb's table, derived via immunoSEQ multiplex PCR, lists solely in-frame clones and lacks some. The table shows under 150,000 clones, with around nine tenths occurring only once. Remarks on this clone: Its antigen remains unidentified.

Study-level findings and limits: Donors were largely white British and mainly female; clonal diversity was possibly underestimated. Only 5 or 6 AZD1222 recipients were seropositive at baseline.

The CDR3 extends over 15 amino acids. Germline-derived CDR1 and CDR2 are SGHDN and FVKESK. The V end was cut by 4 bases, the J end by 5 bases, with 15 bases between. This clonotype was sampled from an adult in good health. The sample in question was peripheral blood, obtained on day 0 of AZD1222 vaccination. The chain links TRBV14 to TRBJ2-1; D might be TRBD1 or TRBD2, each matching 6 bases. The CDR3 sequence is CASSPLGGRDNEQFF. As DNA, the CDR3 is TGTGCCAGCAGCCCGCTGGGGGGCCGAGACAATGAGCAGTTCTTC.